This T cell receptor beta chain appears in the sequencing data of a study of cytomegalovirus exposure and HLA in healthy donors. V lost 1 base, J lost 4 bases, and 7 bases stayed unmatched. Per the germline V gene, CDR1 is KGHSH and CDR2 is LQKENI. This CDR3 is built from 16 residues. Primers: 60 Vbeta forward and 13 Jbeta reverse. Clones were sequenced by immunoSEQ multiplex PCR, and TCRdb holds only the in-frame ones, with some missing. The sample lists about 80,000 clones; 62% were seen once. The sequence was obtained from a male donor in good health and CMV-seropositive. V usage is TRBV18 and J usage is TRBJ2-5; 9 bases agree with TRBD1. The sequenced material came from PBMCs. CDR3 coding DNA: TGTGCCAGCTCACCACGTTTGGGACAGGGATTAGAGACCCAGTACTTC. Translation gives CASSPRLGQGLETQYF.